This T cell receptor beta chain originates from a study of blood T cell repertoires in COVID-19. Study details: Some COVID-19 samples were acute and others convalescent; all came from the United States, Italy and Spain. The cDNA or gDNA used as material had been derived from T cells, B-cell-depleted T cells, or PBMCs.

V lost 3 bases to trimming and J lost 2 bases, with 16 bases between them. This CDR3 contains 16 residues. Germline values: CDR1 SGDLS, CDR2 YYNGEE. Per the original methods: Estimated nucleated cell counts came from reference gene primer amplification. Assay used: immunoSEQ multiplex PCR; TCRdb lists only in-frame clones, some missing. V and J calls and clone size are given by that table; D and trimming were obtained from the DNA. The sample has about 280,000 clones, about 83% seen once; the top ten hold 7.5% to 10%. This clonotype originated in a woman in her forties or fifties who had recovered from COVID-19. Sequences were obtained from peripheral blood. This chain joins TRBV9 and TRBJ2-3; tentatively, D is TRBD2 (6 bases). The CDR3 region is CASSAPASAPTDTQYF. The CDR3 DNA is TGTGCCAGCAGCGCCCCCGCTAGCGCGCCCACAGATACGCAGTATTTT. Supplemented by reference TRBV9 and TRBJ2-3, the full variable domain reads DSGVTQTPKHLITATGQRVTLRCSPRSGDLSVYWYQQSLDQGLQFLIQYYNGEERAKGNILERFSAQQFPDLHSELNLSSLELGDSALYFCASSAPASAPTDTQYFGPGTRLTVL.